This T cell receptor beta chain came from a study of shared clonotypes between healthy human individuals. Overall study results and limits: Naive subsets tended to show greater estimated richness than memory subsets.

The CDR3 contains 15 residues. Trimming pared 1 base from V and 5 bases from J, leaving 14 bases between. In germline, CDR1 is LNHNV, CDR2 YYDKDF (reference sequence). Data came from immunoSEQ multiplex PCR; TCRdb stores just in-frame clones and leaves some out. This table holds roughly 2,300,000 clones, under 95% found once. This clone appeared a few times. Its cognate antigen is unknown. The rearrangement links TRBV15 to TRBJ1-1; tentative D call: TRBD1 (5 bases). The sequence came from a man between 18 and 29 years old in good health. Some clones in this sample may be carry-over from other donors' samples. Specimen: naive CD4+ T cells from PBMCs. Subset given: CD45RA+ positively selected. The CDR3 sequence: CATSRARTGVTEAFF. CDR3 bases: TGTGCCACCAGCAGAGCCCGGACGGGGGTTACTGAAGCTTTCTTT.